Given below is one TCR beta chain in context. The data were taken from a study of blood T cell repertoires in COVID-19. CDR3 length: 14 amino acids. The V and J ends lost 2 bases and 8 bases respectively, with 16 bases between them. The germline gives CDR1 SGHDT, CDR2 YYEEEE. The data were produced by immunoSEQ multiplex PCR, yet TCRdb's version contains in-frame clones alone and is incomplete. The sample carries over 400,000 clones, approximately 85% recorded once. The sample was peripheral blood. This receptor was obtained from a human donor in a cohort sampled during active COVID-19. V and J are TRBV5-6 and TRBJ1-2; D not resolved. CDR3 DNA sequence: TGTGCCAGCAGCTTCAGGCGGGGAGAATGGGGCTACACCTTC. This gives the protein CASSFRRGEWGYTF. Variable domain in full (rest from reference TRBV5-6 and TRBJ1-2): DAGVTQSPTHLIKTRGQQVTLRCSPKSGHDTVSWYQQALGQGPQFIFQYYEEEERQRGNFPDRFSGHQFPNYSSELNVNALLLGDSALYLCASSFRRGEWGYTFGSGTRLTVV.